The clone carrying this T cell receptor beta chain was recorded many times. Preparing the TCRbeta library involved the use of unique molecular identifiers. A single record per CDR3 protein comes from TCRdb applying MiXCR to the PCR reads. The data show over 400,000 distinct CDR3 sequences, with around 13% seen just once and 4.5% to 6% held by the top ten. These data come from a study of T-cell reconstitution after alpha-beta-depleted transplantation in children. The CDR3 is 13 residues long. Trimming removed 1 base from V and 7 bases from J, with 10 bases in between. CDR1 is LGHDT, CDR2 YNNKEL, per germline (reference sequence).

The source material was PBMCs from the stem cell graft donor, sampled from the stem cell graft. The chain carries TRBV3-1 and TRBJ2-5; D remains unclear. The TCR sequence derives from a human donor who donated a stem cell graft to a child with combined immunodeficiency. CDR3 sequence reads: CASSQGPPGTQYF. Here the CDR3 DNA reads TGTGCCAGCAGCCAAGGGCCACCCGGGACCCAGTACTTC.